The entry that follows covers one TCR beta chain sequence. The data are from a study of cytomegalovirus exposure and HLA in healthy donors. The PCR was carried out with 60 Vbeta primers and 13 Jbeta primers. This table comes from immunoSEQ multiplex PCR, and its TCRdb copy is limited to in-frame clones, with some not included. The table records over 95,000 clones, 75% to 80% of them present only once. Sequenced sample: PBMCs. This sequence was found in a woman aged 35 to 49 in good health and CMV-seropositive.

CDR3 region: CSVLGGPAYTGELFF. In nucleotides, the CDR3 is TGCAGCGTTTTGGGCGGGCCGGCCTACACCGGGGAGCTGTTTTTT. The chain employs TRBV29-1 and TRBJ2-2, with D perhaps TRBD2 (5 bases). In germline, CDR1 is SQVTM, CDR2 ANQGSEA. The CDR3 has 15 residues. V was shortened by 5 bases and J by 3 bases, with 16 bases between the two germline ends.